These 25 T cell receptor beta chains share one sample of origin, sequenced in a study of T-cell memory formation after mild COVID-19. TCRdb re-called the 5' RACE reads through MiXCR, storing one row per CDR3 protein. The data contain approximately 270,000 distinct CDR3 sequences, roughly 15% of them singletons. Sequencing input: PBMCs or a T cell subset sorted from them (not recorded which). The receptors come from a man between 18 and 29 years old who had mild COVID-19 (a few samples of this study predate the infection). Cell type and time point are not known.

This clonotype was counted only a few times. The rearrangement links TRBV11-3 to TRBJ2-5; D not resolved. Trimming cost V 2 bases and J 4 bases, with 8 bases left between them. This CDR3 has 13 amino acids. CDR1 is SGHNT and CDR2 is YENEEA in the germline V gene. CDR3 sequence: CASSLSVGETQYF. CDR3 DNA: TGTGCCAGCAGCTTATCGGTGGGAGAGACCCAGTACTTC.

The CDR3 sequence is CASSTGVPSSPLHF. The CDR3 coding sequence is TGCGCCAGCAGCACCGGTGTCCCATCCTCACCCCTCCACTTT. The V gene is TRBV5-1, the J gene TRBJ1-6; D gene unclear. CDR1 is SGHRS, CDR2 YFSETQ, per germline. V was clipped by 4 bases and J by 10 bases, with 15 bases between them. The CDR3 consists of 14 residues.

The rearrangement joins TRBV5-4 to TRBJ2-7; D tentatively reads TRBD1 or TRBD2 (5 bases each). Germline V gene sequence: CDR1 SGHNT, CDR2 YYREEE (reference sequence). Trimming left V 3 bases short and J 7 bases short, with 14 bases between. The length of the CDR3 is 13 residues. The CDR3 spells CASSWGTAGEQYV. CDR3 nucleotides: TGTGCCAGCAGCTGGGGGACGGCGGGTGAGCAGTACGTC.

This clonotype was counted between two and nine times. This chain connects TRBV11-2 to TRBJ2-2, with 8 positions matching TRBD1. Germline V gene lookup returns CDR1 SGHAT and CDR2 FQNNGV. This CDR3 spans 14 amino acids. The V segment lost 3 bases and the J segment 6 bases; nucleotides outside the gene matches: 3. The CDR3 coding sequence is TGTGCCAGCAGCTTGGACAGGGTATCCGGGGAGCTGTTTTTT. Encoded protein: CASSLDRVSGELFF.

This clonotype was counted a few times. This chain connects TRBV7-6 to TRBJ1-3; perhaps TRBD1 as D (5 bases). The CDR3 is 14 residues long. V was trimmed by 5 bases and J by 4 bases, leaving 12 bases between them. Germline CDR1 SGHVS, CDR2 FNYEAQ. For the CDR3, the DNA is TGTGCCAGCAGCCCTAGGGGTTCGGGAAACACCATATATTTT. The encoded protein is CASSPRGSGNTIYF.

The chain joins TRBV20-1 to TRBJ2-3; 12 nucleotides match TRBD1. Germline V gene data show CDR1 as DFQATT and CDR2 as SNEGSKA (reference sequence). The CDR3 sequence is 19 residues long. The ends lost 3 bases at V and 0 bases at J; junction bases unmatched: 13. The CDR3 here is CSASPGQGAEGLSTDTQYF. The CDR3 region has the DNA TGCAGTGCTAGCCCGGGACAGGGGGCGGAAGGACTAAGCACAGATACGCAGTATTTT.

This clonotype was seen only a few times. The chain uses TRBV5-1 and TRBJ1-2; 9 bases fit TRBD1. Germline CDR1 SGHRS, CDR2 YFSETQ. The CDR3 extends over 16 amino acids. V was clipped by 3 bases and J by 3 bases; unmatched bases: 9. The DNA of the CDR3 is TGCGCCAGCAGCTCAACCGGGACAGGGTTTGACTATGGCTACACCTTC. The encoded protein is CASSSTGTGFDYGYTF.

This clonotype was seen a few times. The chain links TRBV5-6 to TRBJ2-5, with unresolved D. V lost 3 bases and J 5 bases, leaving 8 bases between the germline ends. The CDR3 runs to 12 residues. Germline CDR1 SGHDT, CDR2 YYEEEE. CDR3 sequence reads: CASSSRAETQYF. The CDR3 DNA sequence: TGTGCCAGCAGCTCTCGGGCGGAGACCCAGTACTTC.

The chain joins TRBV10-2 to TRBJ1-1; D unclear. This CDR3 is built from 14 residues. V lost 1 base and J lost 1, with 7 bases in between. Germline CDR1 and CDR2: WSHSY and SAAADI. Here the CDR3 reads CASSEWGGNTEAFF. CDR3 in DNA: TGCGCCAGCAGTGAGTGGGGAGGGAACACTGAAGCTTTCTTT.

The V and J genes are TRBV6-5 and TRBJ2-5; TRBD1 or TRBD2 may be the D gene (5 bases each). V lost 7 bases and J 1 base, leaving 7 bases between the germline ends. The CDR3 consists of 12 residues. CDR1 MNHEY and CDR2 SVGAGI come from the germline V gene. The CDR3 nucleotides read TGTGCCAGCACCGGGACCCAAGAGACCCAGTACTTC. Protein: CASTGTQETQYF.

The rearrangement uses TRBV6-2 or TRBV6-3 and TRBJ2-2; D is uncertain. The CDR3 extends over 12 amino acids. Between the trimmed V and J ends, which lost 6 bases and 3 bases, there was a span of 5 bases. CDR1 and CDR2 from the germline V gene are MNHEY and SVGEGT. The CDR3 sequence is CASRLYTGELFF. In DNA form, the CDR3 reads TGTGCCAGCAGGCTTTACACCGGGGAGCTGTTTTTT.

In its sample, this clonotype was seen a few times. The rearrangement links TRBV4-1 to TRBJ1-2, with D maybe TRBD1 (5 bases). This CDR3 has 16 residues. V lost 0 bases and J lost 6, with 17 bases in between. Germline CDR1 and CDR2: MGHRA and YSYEKL. Here the CDR3 DNA reads TGCGCCAGCAGCCAAGATCTGTTCCCCACGACAGATGGCTACACCTTC. This encodes CASSQDLFPTTDGYTF.

This clonotype was detected a few times. The chain employs TRBV9 and TRBJ2-7; unclear D gene. V lost 2 bases and J lost 6, with 12 bases in between. The germline V gene encodes CDR1 SGDLS and CDR2 YYNGEE. This CDR3 spans 13 amino acids. The CDR3 bases are TGTGCCAGCAGCGTCGTCGCCGCCGGCGAGCAGTACTTC. Protein product: CASSVVAAGEQYF.

This clonotype was recorded many times. V and J are TRBV12-5 and TRBJ2-1; TRBD2 might be the D (5 bases). The CDR3 has 15 amino acids. Trimming removed 3 bases from V and 0 bases from J, with 9 bases in between. The germline V gene encodes CDR1 LGHNT and CDR2 FRNRAP. The CDR3 nucleotides are TGTGCTAGTGGTTTTAGCGACACCTCCTACAATGAGCAGTTCTTC. Translated: CASGFSDTSYNEQFF.

The chain recombines TRBV5-4 with TRBJ1-6, with a possible D match to TRBD1 (6 bases). Trimming pared 4 bases from V and 3 bases from J, leaving 11 bases between. CDR3 length: 15 amino acids. The germline V gene has CDR1 SGHNT and CDR2 YYREEE (reference sequence). The CDR3: CASSPTGNYNSPLHF. CDR3 nucleotides: TGTGCCAGCAGCCCAACAGGGAACTATAATTCACCCCTCCACTTT.

This chain links TRBV6-5 with TRBJ1-1; the match to TRBD1 covers 9 bases. The CDR3 is 18 residues long. CDR1 and CDR2 from the germline V gene are MNHEY and SVGAGI. Trimming cost V 5 bases and J 4 bases; bases outside gene matches: 17. The CDR3 region is CASSLQSPSDRGFTEAFF. CDR3 DNA: TGTGCCAGCAGTCTACAATCACCTTCGGACAGGGGTTTCACTGAAGCTTTCTTT.

This clonotype has more than one count but fewer than ten. This chain connects TRBV3-1 to TRBJ2-1; 14 bases map to TRBD2. The CDR3 spans 15 residues. J lost 8 bases, V lost 3 bases, and 3 bases had no gene match. Germline V gene lookup returns CDR1 LGHDT and CDR2 YNNKEL (reference sequence). The CDR3 sequence is CASSHGTSGGDEQFF. As DNA, the CDR3 is TGTGCCAGCAGCCACGGGACTAGCGGGGGCGATGAGCAGTTCTTC.

This clonotype was counted many times. The V and J genes are TRBV15 and TRBJ2-5; unclear D gene. CDR3 length equals 13 residues. V was cut by 0 bases and J by 4 bases, with 6 bases left in between. Germline CDR1 and CDR2: LNHNV and YYDKDF (reference sequence). CDR3 DNA: TGTGCCACCAGCAGAGATCCTGCAGAGACCCAGTACTTC. It specifies CATSRDPAETQYF.

This clonotype was seen only a few times. The V gene is TRBV19, the J gene TRBJ2-7; D might be TRBD2 (6 bases). This CDR3 spans 13 amino acids. V lost 4 bases and J lost 4, with 11 bases in between. The germline CDR1 and CDR2 sequences are LNHDA and SQIVND (reference sequence). The CDR3 sequence: CASSTFAGYEQYF. Written as DNA, the CDR3 is TGTGCCAGTAGTACTTTTGCGGGATACGAGCAGTACTTC.

This clonotype was seen more than once but under ten times. The V call is TRBV7-9, the J call TRBJ1-6; D call uncertain. CDR1 is SEHNR and CDR2 is FQNEAQ in the germline V gene (reference sequence). CDR3 length: 14 residues. V lost 1 base to trimming and J lost 6 bases, with 7 bases between them. The CDR3 here is CASSLVGINSPLHF. In DNA form, the CDR3 reads TGTGCCAGCAGCTTAGTAGGGATTAATTCACCCCTCCACTTT.

Points on this clonotype: One end of the junction fails to match germline, which may point to a read error. The chain couples TRBV18 to TRBJ1-1; 8 nucleotides agree with TRBD1. Germline V lookup: CDR1 KGHSH, CDR2 LQKENI. This CDR3 has 14 amino acids. The CDR3 bases are TGTGCCAGCTCACAACAGGGGGGGAACTCTGAAGCTTTCTTT. Translation: CASSQQGGNSEAFF.

The CDR3 DNA sequence: TGTGCCAGCAGCACTAAGTTGGGTGGCGACCCTAACTATGGCTACACCTTC. The encoded protein is CASSTKLGGDPNYGYTF. V is TRBV14 and J is TRBJ1-2; D unclear. Germline CDR1 is SGHDN and CDR2 is FVKESK. The V end was cut by 5 bases, the J end by 0 bases, with 19 bases between. The CDR3 length is 17 residues.

This clonotype has a count of ten or more. This chain joins TRBV6-4 and TRBJ2-3, with a tentative D call TRBD2 (6 bases). V was clipped by 0 bases and J by 2 bases, with 9 bases between them. CDR1 is MRHNA and CDR2 is SNTAGT in the germline V gene. The CDR3 length is 15 residues. CDR3 amino acids: CASSDSSSATDTQYF. The CDR3 DNA is TGTGCCAGCAGTGACTCGTCTAGCGCCACAGATACGCAGTATTTT.

This clonotype has just a few counts. The chain is built from TRBV7-2 and TRBJ2-3, with TRBD1 matching over 9 bases. Trimming at V came to 6 bases and at J to 6 bases, leaving 7 bases not matched to a gene. This CDR3 region has 14 residues. CDR1 is SGHTA, CDR2 FQGNSA, per germline. The DNA of the CDR3 is TGTGCCAGCAGTTCAGGGACAGGGAGGGATACGCAGTATTTT. As protein: CASSSGTGRDTQYF. The full variable domain, with the rest looked up from reference TRBV7-2 and TRBJ2-3, is GAGVSQSPSNKVTEKGKDVELRCDPISGHTALYWYRQSLGQGLEFLIYFQGNSAPDKSGLPSDRFSAERTGGSVSTLTIQRTQQEDSAVYLCASSSGTGRDTQYFGPGTRLTVL.

This clonotype was counted many times. J is TRBJ1-1 and V is TRBV6-6; unclear D gene. Germline V gene sequence: CDR1 MNHNY, CDR2 SVGAGI (reference sequence). The CDR3 has 12 residues. V dropped 8 bases and J dropped 4 bases, with 11 bases sitting between them. This CDR3 reads CASAPQGTEAFF. CDR3 nucleotides: TGTGCCAGCGCCCCCCAAGGCACTGAAGCTTTCTTT.